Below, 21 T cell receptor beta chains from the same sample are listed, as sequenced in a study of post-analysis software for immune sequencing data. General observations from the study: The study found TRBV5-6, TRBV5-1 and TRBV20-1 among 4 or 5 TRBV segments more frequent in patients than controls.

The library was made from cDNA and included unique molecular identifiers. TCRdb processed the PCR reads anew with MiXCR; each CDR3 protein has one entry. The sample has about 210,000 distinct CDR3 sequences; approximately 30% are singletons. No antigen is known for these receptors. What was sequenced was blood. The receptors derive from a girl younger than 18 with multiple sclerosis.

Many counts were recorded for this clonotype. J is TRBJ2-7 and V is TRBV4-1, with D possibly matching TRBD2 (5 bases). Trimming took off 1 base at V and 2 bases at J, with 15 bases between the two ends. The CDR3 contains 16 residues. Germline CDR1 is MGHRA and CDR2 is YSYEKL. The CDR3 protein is CASSQGKGGGAYEQYF. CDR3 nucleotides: TGCGCCAGCAGCCAAGGAAAAGGCGGAGGTGCCTACGAGCAGTACTTC.

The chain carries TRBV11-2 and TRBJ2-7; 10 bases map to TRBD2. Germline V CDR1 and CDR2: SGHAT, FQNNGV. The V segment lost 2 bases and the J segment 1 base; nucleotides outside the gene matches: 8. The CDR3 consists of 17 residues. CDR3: CASSLSPSGRWSYEQYF. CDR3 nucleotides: TGTGCCAGCAGCTTATCGCCTAGCGGGAGATGGTCCTACGAGCAGTACTTC.

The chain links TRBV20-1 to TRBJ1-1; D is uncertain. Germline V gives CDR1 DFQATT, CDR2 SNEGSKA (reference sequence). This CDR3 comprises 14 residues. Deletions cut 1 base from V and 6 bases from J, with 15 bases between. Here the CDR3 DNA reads TGCAGTGCTAGAGGGGTCAAATTGATCGCTGAAGCTTTCTTT. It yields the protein CSARGVKLIAEAFF.

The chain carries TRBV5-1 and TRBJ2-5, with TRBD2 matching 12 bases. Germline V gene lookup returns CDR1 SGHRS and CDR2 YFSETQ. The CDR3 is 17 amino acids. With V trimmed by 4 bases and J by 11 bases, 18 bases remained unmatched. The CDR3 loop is CASSPQLAGGLSDEQYF. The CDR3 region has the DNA TGCGCCAGCAGCCCCCAGCTAGCGGGGGGGCTTTCAGATGAGCAGTACTTC.

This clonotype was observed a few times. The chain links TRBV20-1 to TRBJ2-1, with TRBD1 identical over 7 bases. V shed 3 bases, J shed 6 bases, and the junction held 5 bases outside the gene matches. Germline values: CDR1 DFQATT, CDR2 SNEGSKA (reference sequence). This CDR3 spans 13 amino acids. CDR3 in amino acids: CSARIPGGNEQFF. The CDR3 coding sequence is TGCAGTGCTAGGATACCAGGGGGCAATGAGCAGTTCTTC.

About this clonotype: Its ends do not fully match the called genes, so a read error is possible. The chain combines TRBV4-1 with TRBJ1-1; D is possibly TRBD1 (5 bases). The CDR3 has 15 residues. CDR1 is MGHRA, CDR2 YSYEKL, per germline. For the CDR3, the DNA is TGCGCCCGCAGCCTGGGGCTTTTGTCGGGCCGAGAAGCTTTCTTT. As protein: CARSLGLLSGREAFF.

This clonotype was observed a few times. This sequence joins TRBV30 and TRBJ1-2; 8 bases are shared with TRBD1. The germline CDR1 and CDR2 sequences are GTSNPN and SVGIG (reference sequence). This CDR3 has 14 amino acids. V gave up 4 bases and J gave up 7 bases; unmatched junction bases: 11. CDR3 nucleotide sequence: TGTGCCTGGAACCCGGCAGGGGGCGTCTCTGGCTACACCTTC. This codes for CAWNPAGGVSGYTF.

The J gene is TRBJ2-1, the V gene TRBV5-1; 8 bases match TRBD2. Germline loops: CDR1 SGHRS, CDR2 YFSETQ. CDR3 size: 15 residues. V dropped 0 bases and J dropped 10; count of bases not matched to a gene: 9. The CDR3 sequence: CASSLAGGAPYEQFF. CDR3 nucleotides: TGCGCCAGCAGCTTGGCCGGGGGGGCCCCCTACGAGCAGTTCTTC.

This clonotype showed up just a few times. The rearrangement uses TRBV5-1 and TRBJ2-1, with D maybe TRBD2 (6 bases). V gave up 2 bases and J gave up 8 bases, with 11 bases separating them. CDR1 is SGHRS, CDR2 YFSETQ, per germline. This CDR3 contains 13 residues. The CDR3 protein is CASSFGGADEQFF. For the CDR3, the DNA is TGCGCCAGCAGCTTCGGAGGGGCCGATGAGCAGTTCTTC. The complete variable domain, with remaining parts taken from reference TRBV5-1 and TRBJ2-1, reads KAGVTQTPRYLIKTRGQQVTLSCSPISGHRSVSWYQQTPGQGLQFLFEYFSETQRNKGNFPGRFSGRQFSNSRSEMNVSTLELGDSALYLCASSFGGADEQFFGPGTRLTVL.

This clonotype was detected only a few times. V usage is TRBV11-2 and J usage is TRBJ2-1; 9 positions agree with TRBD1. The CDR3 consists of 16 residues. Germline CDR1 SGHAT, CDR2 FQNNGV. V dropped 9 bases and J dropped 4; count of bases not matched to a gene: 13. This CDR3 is CASSRSGTGMYNEQFF. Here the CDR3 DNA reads TGTGCCAGTTCTAGGTCCGGGACAGGGATGTACAATGAGCAGTTCTTC. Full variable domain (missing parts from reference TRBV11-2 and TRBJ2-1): EAGVAQSPRYKIIEKRQSVAFWCNPISGHATLYWYQQILGQGPKLLIQFQNNGVVDDSQLPKDRFSAERLKGVDSTLKIQPAKLEDSAVYLCASSRSGTGMYNEQFFGPGTRLTVL.

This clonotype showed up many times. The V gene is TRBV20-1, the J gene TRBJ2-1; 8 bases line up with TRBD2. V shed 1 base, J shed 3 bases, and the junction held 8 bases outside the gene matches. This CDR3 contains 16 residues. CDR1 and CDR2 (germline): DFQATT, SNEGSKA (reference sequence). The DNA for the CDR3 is TGCAGTGCTAGAGGTACGGGACTAGGAAACTACAATGAGCAGTTCTTC. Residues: CSARGTGLGNYNEQFF.

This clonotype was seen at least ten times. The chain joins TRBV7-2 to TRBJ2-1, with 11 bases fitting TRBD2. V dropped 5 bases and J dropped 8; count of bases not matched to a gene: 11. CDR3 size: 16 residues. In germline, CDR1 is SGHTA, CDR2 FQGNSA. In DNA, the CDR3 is TGTGCCAGCAGCCCCCGCCTAGCGGGAGGTCATGATGAGCAGTTCTTC. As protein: CASSPRLAGGHDEQFF.

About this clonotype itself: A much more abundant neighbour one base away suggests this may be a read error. Here the CDR3 DNA reads TGCAGTGCTAGAGCCCGGACAGGAACGGCGGACGAGCAGTACTTC. Translation: CSARARTGTADEQYF. The V call is TRBV20-1, the J call TRBJ2-5; TRBD1 matches at 7 bases. The tail of the sequence fits TRBJ2-7 better, so the J call may be wrong. Germline V gives CDR1 DFQATT, CDR2 SNEGSKA (reference sequence). There are 15 residues in the CDR3.

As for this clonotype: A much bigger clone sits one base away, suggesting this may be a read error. The CDR3 DNA sequence: TGTGCCAGCAGAAACAGTTGGCGGACCCTCGAGCGGTACTTC. Translation gives CASRNSWRTLERYF. The genes are TRBV5-5 and TRBJ2-7; D not certain. This CDR3 spans 14 amino acids. Germline V gives CDR1 SGHKS, CDR2 YYEKEE (reference sequence).

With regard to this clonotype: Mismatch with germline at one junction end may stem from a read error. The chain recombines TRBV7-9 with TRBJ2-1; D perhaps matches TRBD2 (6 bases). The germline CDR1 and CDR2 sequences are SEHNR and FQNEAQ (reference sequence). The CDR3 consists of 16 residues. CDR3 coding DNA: TGTGCCGGCAGTCGGGACCGGGGGAGCTCCTACAATGAGCAGTTCTTC. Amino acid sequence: CAGSRDRGSSYNEQFF.

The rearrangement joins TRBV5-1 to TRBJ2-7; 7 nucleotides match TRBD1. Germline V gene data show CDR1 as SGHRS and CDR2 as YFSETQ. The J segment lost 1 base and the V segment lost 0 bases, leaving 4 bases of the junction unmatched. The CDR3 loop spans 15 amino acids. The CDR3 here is CASSLVGGASYEQYF. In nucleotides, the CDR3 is TGCGCCAGCAGCTTGGTAGGGGGCGCTTCCTACGAGCAGTACTTC.

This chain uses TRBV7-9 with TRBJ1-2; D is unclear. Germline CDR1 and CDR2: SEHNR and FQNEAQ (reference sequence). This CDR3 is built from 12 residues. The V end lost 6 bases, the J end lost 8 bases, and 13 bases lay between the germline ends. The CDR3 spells CASRRPHGGYTF. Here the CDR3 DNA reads TGTGCCAGCAGGAGACCTCACGGAGGCTACACCTTC.

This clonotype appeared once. The chain's CDR3 is CASSRTEVRGFEQYF. As DNA, the CDR3 is TGTGCCAGCAGCCGTACGGAAGTCAGGGGCTTCGAGCAGTACTTC. V is TRBV7-8 and J is TRBJ2-5; weak D call: TRBD1 (6 bases). The end of the DNA is better explained by TRBJ2-7, so the J call may be wrong. The CDR3 loop spans 15 amino acids. CDR1 and CDR2 (germline): SGHVS, FQNEAQ.

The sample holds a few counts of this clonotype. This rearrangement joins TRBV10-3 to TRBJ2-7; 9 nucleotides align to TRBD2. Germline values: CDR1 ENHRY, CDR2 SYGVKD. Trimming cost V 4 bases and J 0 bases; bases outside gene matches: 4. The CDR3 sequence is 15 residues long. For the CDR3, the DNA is TGTGCCATCAGTGGGACTAGCGATCGCTCCTACGAGCAGTACTTC. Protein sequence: CAISGTSDRSYEQYF.

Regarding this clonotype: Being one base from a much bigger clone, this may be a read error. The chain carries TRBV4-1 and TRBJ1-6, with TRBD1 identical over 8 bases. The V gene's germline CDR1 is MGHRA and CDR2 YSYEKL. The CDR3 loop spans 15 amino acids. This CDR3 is CASSQVQGDGSPPHF. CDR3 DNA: TGCGCCAGCAGCCAAGTACAGGGGGATGGTTCACCCCCCCACTTT.

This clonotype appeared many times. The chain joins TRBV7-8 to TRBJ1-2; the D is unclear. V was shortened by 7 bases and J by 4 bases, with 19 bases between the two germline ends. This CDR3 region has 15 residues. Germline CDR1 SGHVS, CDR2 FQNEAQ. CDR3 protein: CASTTILGETYGYTF. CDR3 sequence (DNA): TGTGCCAGCACGACAATTCTTGGGGAAACCTATGGCTACACCTTC. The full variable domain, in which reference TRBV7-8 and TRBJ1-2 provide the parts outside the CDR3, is GAGVSQSPRYKVAKRGQDVALRCDPISGHVSLFWYQQALGQGPEFLTYFQNEAQLDKSGLPSDRFFAERPEGSVSTLKIQRTQQEDSAVYLCASTTILGETYGYTFGSGTRLTVV.